The rows below give T cell receptor beta chains drawn from one sample of a study of T cell repertoires in cytomegalovirus infection. Their cognate antigens are unknown. TCRdb re-called the reads with MiXCR, one entry per CDR3 protein. The sample gives around 130,000 distinct CDR3 sequences, approximately 24% of which show up once; 30% to 35% is in the top ten. Material for sequencing was PBMCs, sequenced either directly or after in vitro stimulation (not recorded which). The receptor source for this set is a human donor in good health (CMV status not recorded). Some clones in this sample may be carry-over from other donors' samples. Each CDR3 is given without its conserved first and last residue. Rows may omit the clone size; those that give it use once, few, many or a size class.

size,J,V,CDR3
NA,TRBJ2-1,TRBV7-2,ASRESGSRGDEQF
NA,TRBJ2-7,TRBV5-6,ASSPSYSYEQY
few,TRBJ2-7,TRBV25-1,ACWGKQGAEYEQY
few,TRBJ1-5,TRBV19,ASTPQTGTQPQH
many,TRBJ2-7,TRBV6-2/TRBV6-3,ASSHSGTSGSYEQY
many,TRBJ1-1,TRBV7-2,ASSYPGSEAF
NA,TRBJ2-7,TRBV20-1,SAPRTEAYEQY
NA,TRBJ1-5,TRBV10-3,ATRNTNQPQH
many,TRBJ2-1,TRBV12-3/TRBV12-4,ASAWLAGVGEQF
NA,TRBJ1-6,TRBV20-1,SARTDSLYSPLH
few,TRBJ1-1,TRBV2,ASRVDQTGGVQVFTEAF
NA,TRBJ1-2,TRBV11-2,ASSRWTGEDGYT
NA,TRBJ2-1,TRBV4-1,ASSPRGSGDPQYNEQF
NA,TRBJ2-2,TRBV4-3,ASSLGQGNPGELF
many,TRBJ1-1,TRBV6-2/TRBV6-3,ASSTRFRVNTEAF
many,TRBJ2-2,TRBV7-8,ASSPMTGRGTGELF
NA,TRBJ2-2,TRBV6-2/TRBV6-3,ASSVLQVTGELF
few,TRBJ2-1,TRBV5-1,ASSLDLGSYNEQF
many,TRBJ2-6,TRBV7-2,ASSLEGLYNGIEGSGANVLT
NA,TRBJ2-2,TRBV29-1,SAFTGELF
few,TRBJ2-5,TRBV10-3,ATRERVQETQY
NA,TRBJ2-3,TRBV2,ASSGPRTSTDTQY
few,TRBJ2-7,TRBV4-1,ASSQVAGIYEQY
NA,TRBJ1-1,TRBV18,ASSAAGIGLGGTEAF
many,TRBJ2-3,TRBV6-2/TRBV6-3,ASSYSPGGEADTQY
NA,TRBJ1-2,TRBV7-2,ASNLQTSNYGYT